The subject of this entry is one T cell receptor (beta chain). Its target is unknown. This record belongs to a study of OX40 agonist ivuxolimab in advanced cancers. Samples of blood were obtained at baseline, on cycle 4 day 1, and on cycle 7 day 1. The study, taken as a whole, reports: Certain nonresponders additionally had low normalized T-cell clonal expansion.

The CDR3 has 14 residues. The ends were cut back, 3 bases at V and 3 bases at J, with 12 bases in the middle. Germline V gene sequence: CDR1 MNHNY, CDR2 SVGAGI (reference sequence). This table comes from immunoSEQ multiplex PCR, and its TCRdb copy is limited to in-frame clones, with some not included. In the table there are some 74,000 clones, roughly 94% of which are singletons. The chain recombines TRBV6-6 with TRBJ2-7; D might be TRBD1 (6 bases). Sequencing used CD4+ or CD8+ T cells sorted from blood, obtained in a trial of the OX40 agonist ivuxolimab. The receptor's source is an adult with an advanced solid tumor such as melanoma, head and neck, liver or kidney cancer. The CDR3 DNA sequence: TGTGCCAGCAGTTATGAGAGGGGGAACTACGAGCAGTACTTC. It encodes CASSYERGNYEQYF.